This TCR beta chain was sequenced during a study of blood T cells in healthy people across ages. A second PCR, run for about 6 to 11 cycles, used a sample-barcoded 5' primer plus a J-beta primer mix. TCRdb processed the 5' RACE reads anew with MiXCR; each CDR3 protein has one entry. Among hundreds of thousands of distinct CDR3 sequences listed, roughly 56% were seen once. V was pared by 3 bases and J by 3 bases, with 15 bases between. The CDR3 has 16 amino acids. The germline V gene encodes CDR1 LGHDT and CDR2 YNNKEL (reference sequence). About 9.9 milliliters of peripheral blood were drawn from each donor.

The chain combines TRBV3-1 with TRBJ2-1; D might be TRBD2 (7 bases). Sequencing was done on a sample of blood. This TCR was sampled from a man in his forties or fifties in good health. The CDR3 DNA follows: TGTGCCAGCAGCCACTGGGAGGGGGGAAGCTACAATGAGCAGTTCTTC. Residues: CASSHWEGGSYNEQFF.